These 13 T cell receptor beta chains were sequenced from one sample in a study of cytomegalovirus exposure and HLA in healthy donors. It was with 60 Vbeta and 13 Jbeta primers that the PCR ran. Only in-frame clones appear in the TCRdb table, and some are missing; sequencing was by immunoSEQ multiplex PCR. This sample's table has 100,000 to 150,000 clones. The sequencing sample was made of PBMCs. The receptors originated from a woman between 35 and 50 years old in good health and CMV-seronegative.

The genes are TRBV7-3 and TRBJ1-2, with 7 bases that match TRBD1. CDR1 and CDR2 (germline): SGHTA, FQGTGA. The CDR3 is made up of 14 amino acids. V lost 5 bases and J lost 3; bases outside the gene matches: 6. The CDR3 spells CASSRDREDYGYTF. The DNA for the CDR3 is TGTGCCAGCAGCCGCGACAGGGAGGACTATGGCTACACCTTC.

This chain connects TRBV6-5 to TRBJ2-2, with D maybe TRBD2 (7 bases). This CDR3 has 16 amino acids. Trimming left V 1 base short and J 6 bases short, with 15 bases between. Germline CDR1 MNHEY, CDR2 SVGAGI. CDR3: CASSYWRGRSPGELFF. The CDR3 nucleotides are TGTGCCAGCAGTTACTGGCGGGGGCGCTCACCCGGGGAGCTGTTTTTT.

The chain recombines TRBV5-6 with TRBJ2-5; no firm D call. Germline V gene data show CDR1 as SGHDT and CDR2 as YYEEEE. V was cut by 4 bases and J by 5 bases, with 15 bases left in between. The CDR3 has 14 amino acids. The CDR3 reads CASSRKDWRETQYF. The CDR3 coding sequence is TGTGCCAGCAGCCGAAAAGATTGGCGGGAGACCCAGTACTTC.

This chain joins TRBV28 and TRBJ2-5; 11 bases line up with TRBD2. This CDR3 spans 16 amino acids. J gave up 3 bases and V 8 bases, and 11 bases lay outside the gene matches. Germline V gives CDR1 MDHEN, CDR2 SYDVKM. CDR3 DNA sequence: TGTGCCAGCTGCCGCCCCTCGACTAGCGGGGAAGAGACCCAGTACTTC. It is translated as CASCRPSTSGEETQYF. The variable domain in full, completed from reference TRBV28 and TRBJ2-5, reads DVKVTQSSRYLVKRTGEKVFLECVQDMDHENMFWYRQDPGLGLRLIYFSYDVKMKEKGDIPEGYSVSREKKERFSLILESASTNQTSMYLCASCRPSTSGEETQYFGPGTRLLVL.

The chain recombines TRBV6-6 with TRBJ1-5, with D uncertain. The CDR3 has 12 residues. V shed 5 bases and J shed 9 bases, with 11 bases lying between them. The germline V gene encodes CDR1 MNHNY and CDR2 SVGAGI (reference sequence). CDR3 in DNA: TGTGCCAGCAGTGGCCCGGGGAGGCCCCAGCATTTT. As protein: CASSGPGRPQHF.

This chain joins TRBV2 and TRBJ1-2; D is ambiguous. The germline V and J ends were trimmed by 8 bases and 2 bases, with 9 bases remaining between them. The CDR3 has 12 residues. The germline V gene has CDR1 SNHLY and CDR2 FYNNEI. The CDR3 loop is CASGRVNYGYTF. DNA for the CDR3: TGTGCCAGCGGGAGGGTCAACTATGGCTACACCTTC.

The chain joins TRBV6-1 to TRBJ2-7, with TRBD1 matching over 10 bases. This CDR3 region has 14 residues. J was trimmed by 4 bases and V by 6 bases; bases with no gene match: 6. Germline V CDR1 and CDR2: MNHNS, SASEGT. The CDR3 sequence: CASRSGTGVYEQYV. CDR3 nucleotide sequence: TGTGCCAGCAGGTCCGGGACAGGGGTTTACGAGCAGTACGTC.

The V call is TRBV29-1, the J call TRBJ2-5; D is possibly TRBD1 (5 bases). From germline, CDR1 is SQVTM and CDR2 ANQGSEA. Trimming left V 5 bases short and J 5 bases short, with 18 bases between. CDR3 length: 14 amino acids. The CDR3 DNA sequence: TGCAGCGTTAAAGGGCAGGTGGGGCGGGAGACCCAGTACTTC. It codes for CSVKGQVGRETQYF.

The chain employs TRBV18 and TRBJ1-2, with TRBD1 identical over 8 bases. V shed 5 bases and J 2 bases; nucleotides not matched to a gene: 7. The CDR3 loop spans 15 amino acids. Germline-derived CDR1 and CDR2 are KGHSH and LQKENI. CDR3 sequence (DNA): TGTGCCAGCTCAATACCGGGACAGGAGAACTATGGCTACACCTTC. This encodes CASSIPGQENYGYTF.

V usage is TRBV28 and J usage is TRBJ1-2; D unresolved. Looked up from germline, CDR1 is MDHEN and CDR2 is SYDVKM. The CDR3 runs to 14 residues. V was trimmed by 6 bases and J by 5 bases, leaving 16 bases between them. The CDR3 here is CASRTLGGDYGYTF. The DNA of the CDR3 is TGTGCCAGCAGAACACTCGGCGGTGATTATGGCTACACCTTC.

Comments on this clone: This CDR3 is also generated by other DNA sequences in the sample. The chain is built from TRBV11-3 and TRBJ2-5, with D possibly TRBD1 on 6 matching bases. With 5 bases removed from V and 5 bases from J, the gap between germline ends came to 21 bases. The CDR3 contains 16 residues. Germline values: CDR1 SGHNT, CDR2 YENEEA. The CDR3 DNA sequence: TGTGCCAGCAGCGTTTACAGGGATGGCAGGACGGAGACCCAGTACTTC. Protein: CASSVYRDGRTETQYF.

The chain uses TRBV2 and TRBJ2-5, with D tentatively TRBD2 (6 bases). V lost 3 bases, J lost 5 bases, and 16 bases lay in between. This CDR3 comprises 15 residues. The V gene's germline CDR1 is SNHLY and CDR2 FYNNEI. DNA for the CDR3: TGTGCCAGCAGTGAGGCGGCGGAGGGGCGGGAGACCCAGTACTTC. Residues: CASSEAAEGRETQYF.

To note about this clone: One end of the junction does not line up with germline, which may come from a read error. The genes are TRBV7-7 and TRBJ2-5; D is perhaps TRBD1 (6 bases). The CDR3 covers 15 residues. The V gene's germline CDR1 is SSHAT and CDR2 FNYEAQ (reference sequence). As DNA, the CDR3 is TGTGCTAGCAGCTTAGTAGGACAGAAACAAGAGACCCAGTACTTC. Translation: CASSLVGQKQETQYF.